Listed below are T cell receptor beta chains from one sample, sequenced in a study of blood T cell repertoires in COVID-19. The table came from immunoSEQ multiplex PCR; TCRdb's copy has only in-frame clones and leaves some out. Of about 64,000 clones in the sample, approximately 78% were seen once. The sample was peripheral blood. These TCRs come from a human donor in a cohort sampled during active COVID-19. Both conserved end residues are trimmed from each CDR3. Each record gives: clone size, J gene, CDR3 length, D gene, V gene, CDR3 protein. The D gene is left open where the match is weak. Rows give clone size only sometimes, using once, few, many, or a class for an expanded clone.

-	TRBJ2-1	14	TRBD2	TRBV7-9	ASTPLGAGGLVEQF
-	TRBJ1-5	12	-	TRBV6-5	ASRRGGGNQPQH
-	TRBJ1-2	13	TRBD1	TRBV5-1	ASSSDDRGGYGYT
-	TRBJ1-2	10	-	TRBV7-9	ASSQGTFDYT
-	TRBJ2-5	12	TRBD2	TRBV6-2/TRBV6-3	ASSGLAGGETQY
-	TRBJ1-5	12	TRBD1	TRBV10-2	ASNSGTGYQPQH
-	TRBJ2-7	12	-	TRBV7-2	ASSLAARVYEQY
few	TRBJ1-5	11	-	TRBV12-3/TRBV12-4	ASSRGGYQPQH
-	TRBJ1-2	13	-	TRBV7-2	ASSLGRQGNYGYT
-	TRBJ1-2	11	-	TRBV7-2	ASSQGQSYGYT
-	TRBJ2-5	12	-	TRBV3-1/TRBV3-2	ASGTAGIQETQY
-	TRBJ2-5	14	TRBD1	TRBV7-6	ASSRPRTGAGETQY
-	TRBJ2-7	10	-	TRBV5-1	ASSLGEYEQY
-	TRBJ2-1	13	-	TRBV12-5	ASGSNLAVESEQF
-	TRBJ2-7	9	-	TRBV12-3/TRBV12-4	ASSLDLRQY
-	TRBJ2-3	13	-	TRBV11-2	ASSLVTGLTDTQY
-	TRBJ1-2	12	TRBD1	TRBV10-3	AISIRDREGGYT
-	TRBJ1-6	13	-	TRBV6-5	ASSYLEGKGSPLH
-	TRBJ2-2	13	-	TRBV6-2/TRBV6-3	ASSAERQNTGELF
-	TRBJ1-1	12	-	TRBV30	AWGSQQAVVKAF
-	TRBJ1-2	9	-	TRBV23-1	ASSQDVSRT
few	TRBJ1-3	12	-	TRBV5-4	ASSSPGVGNTIY